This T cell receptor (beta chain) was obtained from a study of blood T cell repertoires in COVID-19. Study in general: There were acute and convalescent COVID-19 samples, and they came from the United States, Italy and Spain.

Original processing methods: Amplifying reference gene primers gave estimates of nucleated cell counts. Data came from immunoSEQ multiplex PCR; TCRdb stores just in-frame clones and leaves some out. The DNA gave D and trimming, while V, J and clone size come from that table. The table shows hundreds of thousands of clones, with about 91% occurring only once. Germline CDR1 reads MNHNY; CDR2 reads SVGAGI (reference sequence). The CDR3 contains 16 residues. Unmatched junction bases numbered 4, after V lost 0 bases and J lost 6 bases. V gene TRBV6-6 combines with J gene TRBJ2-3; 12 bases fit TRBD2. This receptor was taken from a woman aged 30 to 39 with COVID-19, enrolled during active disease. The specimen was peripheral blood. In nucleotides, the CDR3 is TGTGCCAGCAGTTACTCACTAGCGGGGGGCGGGGATACGCAGTATTTT. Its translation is CASSYSLAGGGDTQYF.